This T cell receptor (beta chain) was identified during a study of cytomegalovirus exposure and HLA in healthy donors. Worth noting for this clone: The antigen remains undetermined.

Overall study findings and caveats: In a later analysis, TCR beta V- and J-gene trimming showed a link to a missense DCLRE1C variant. Within the data, a cluster of highly shared sequence variants was likely a sequencing artifact.

V lost 4 bases, J lost 5 bases, and 3 bases stayed unmatched. This CDR3 comprises 14 residues. The germline CDR1 and CDR2 sequences are MNHEY and SMNVEV (reference sequence). Primers for the PCR totalled 60 Vbeta and 13 Jbeta. Only in-frame clones appear in the TCRdb table, and some are missing; sequencing was by immunoSEQ multiplex PCR. Of about 140,000 clones in the sample, around 59% are singletons; the top ten hold approximately 1.7%. The sequenced material came from PBMCs. V usage is TRBV27 and J usage is TRBJ2-1, with 9 bases identical to TRBD1. The origin of this receptor is a male donor in good health and CMV-seronegative. Written as DNA, the CDR3 is TGTGCCAGCAGTTACAGGGGGCGAAACAATGAGCAGTTCTTC. Amino acids: CASSYRGRNNEQFF.